This T cell receptor beta chain appears in the sequencing data of a study of OX40 agonist ivuxolimab in advanced cancers. Study as a whole: The study reported partial responses in three patients: one hepatocellular carcinoma, two cutaneous melanoma.

Clones were sequenced by immunoSEQ multiplex PCR, and TCRdb holds only the in-frame ones, with some missing. This sample has over 65,000 clones, with around 86% found just once. The length of the CDR3 is 13 residues. Germline V gives CDR1 MGHDK, CDR2 SYGVNS. The V gene end was trimmed by 8 bases and the J gene end by 4 bases; junction bases not matched to a gene: 4. The chain employs TRBV25-1 and TRBJ2-2; 7 bases map to TRBD1. The receptor's source is an adult with an advanced solid tumor such as melanoma, head and neck, liver or kidney cancer. The source material was CD4+ or CD8+ T cells sorted from blood, sampled in a trial of the OX40 agonist ivuxolimab. The CDR3: CASGYRGTGELFF. CDR3 DNA sequence: TGTGCCAGCGGGTACAGGGGCACCGGGGAGCTGTTTTTT.